This T cell receptor beta chain was obtained from a study of response to subunit inactivated influenza vaccine. Broader study findings: Authors suggested few new T cells are recruited by each seasonal influenza vaccination.

TCRdb passed the RT-PCR reads through MiXCR, listing each CDR3 protein once. There are approximately 500,000 distinct CDR3 sequences in the sample; roughly a quarter occur only once, and approximately 3% lies in the top ten. Per germline, CDR1 LNHDA and CDR2 SQIVND (reference sequence). The CDR3 is made up of 14 amino acids. Trimming removed 3 bases from V and 10 bases from J, with 13 bases in between. The sample holds a few counts of this clonotype. Its matching antigen is unknown. This sample was also put to use in a study of T cells expressing NK-cell markers. That investigation notes: TCR beta cDNA was made by 5'RACE template switching with UMIs. Sorted CD3+CD56+NKG2C+, CD3+CD56+NKG2C- and CD3+CD56-NKG2C+ T cells supplied TCR beta repertoires. In the group of eight sequenced donors, seven were HCMV-seropositive and one was seronegative.

The genes are TRBV19 and TRBJ1-6; tentatively, D is TRBD1 (5 bases). This TCR came from a man aged 50 to 59 who received an inactivated influenza vaccine. This specimen consisted of CD4+ T cells sorted from PBMCs, obtained about 11 days after vaccination. This CDR3 reads CASSMTAVRSPLHF. In nucleotides, the CDR3 is TGTGCCAGTAGTATGACAGCCGTCAGATCACCCCTCCACTTT.